This T cell receptor (beta chain) originates from a study of T cell responses to AZD1222 COVID-19 vaccine. Study outcomes and limitations: Nearly half of the spike-specific TCRs reportedly recognize variant regions that carry no mutations.

As for this clone: The antigen is unknown.

Germline trimming cut 6 bases from V and 7 bases from J; bases unmatched to any gene: 6. Germline values: CDR1 KGHDR, CDR2 SFDVKD. The length of the CDR3 is 13 residues. Assay used: immunoSEQ multiplex PCR; TCRdb lists only in-frame clones, some missing. Of 99,000 or so clones in the sample, about 93% were seen once. The chain uses TRBV24-1 and TRBJ1-2; TRBD1 aligns across 8 bases. The input for sequencing was peripheral blood, taken on day 0 of AZD1222 vaccination. This receptor was taken from an adult in good health. The CDR3 coding sequence is TGTGCCACCAGTACCGGACAGGGAGGTGGCTACACCTTC. Encoded protein: CATSTGQGGGYTF.